These T cell receptor beta chains were read from a single sample in a study of T cell clonotyping in hematopoietic cell transplantation. Profiling relied on immunoSEQ multiplex PCR, and the TCRdb table lists in-frame clones only, not all of them. The sample lists roughly 80,000 clones, 90% to 96% occurring once. The sample in question was peripheral blood mononuclear cells, obtained before stem cell transplant. The receptors were sampled from a woman aged 50 to 60 with acute myeloid leukemia. Some clones in this sample may be carry-over from other donors' samples. The CDR3 runs from the conserved cysteine through the conserved F or W. Fields, in order: J gene, CDR3 length, clone size, D gene, V gene, CDR3 protein, CDR3 DNA. A D gene is named only where the DNA matches it firmly. Clone size is stated in some rows and not others, as once, few, many or a class when expanded.

TRBJ1-2 17 NA NA TRBV4-1 CASSPSPSTPRDDGYTF TGCGCCAGCAGCCCCTCCCCGTCGACGCCACGAGATGATGGCTACACCTTC
TRBJ2-3 16 NA NA TRBV5-1 CASSLVPGGLIDTQYF TGCGCCAGCAGCTTGGTACCCGGGGGCCTTATAGATACGCAGTATTTT
TRBJ2-7 15 NA TRBD1 TRBV7-8 CASSNPDRVVYEQYF TGTGCCAGCAGCAACCCGGACAGGGTGGTCTACGAGCAGTACTTC
TRBJ2-7 13 NA TRBD2 TRBV27 CASSLGLDYEQYF TGTGCCAGCAGTCTAGGACTAGACTACGAGCAGTACTTC
TRBJ1-2 11 NA NA TRBV30 CAWSVSEAYTF TGTGCCTGGAGTGTATCAGAGGCCTACACCTTC
TRBJ1-5 13 once NA TRBV6-1 CASSVVDNQPQHF TGTGCCAGCAGTGTAGTAGACAATCAGCCCCAGCATTTT
TRBJ2-1 13 NA NA TRBV29-1 CSVDPARTNEQFF TGCAGCGTTGACCCGGCCCGAACCAATGAGCAGTTCTTC
TRBJ2-1 16 NA NA TRBV9 CASSVDGRGAYNEQFF TGTGCCAGCAGCGTAGATGGGAGGGGGGCCTACAATGAGCAGTTCTTC
TRBJ2-6 19 NA TRBD1 TRBV5-1 CASSFPDRGQSSGANVLTF TGCGCCAGCAGCTTTCCGGACAGGGGGCAAAGCTCTGGGGCCAACGTCCTGACTTTC
TRBJ2-5 14 NA NA TRBV28 CASSLAQFQETQYF TGTGCCAGCAGTTTAGCCCAGTTCCAAGAGACCCAGTACTTC
TRBJ1-2 15 NA NA TRBV14 CASSQNRDALYGYTF TGTGCCAGCAGCCAAAACCGGGACGCCCTCTATGGCTACACCTTC
TRBJ1-4 14 NA NA TRBV5-6 CASSSEQGFEKLFF TGTGCCAGCAGCTCCGAACAGGGTTTTGAAAAACTGTTTTTT
TRBJ1-1 14 NA NA TRBV6-5 CASSYNPDNSEAFF TGTGCCAGCAGTTACAATCCGGACAATAGTGAAGCTTTCTTT
TRBJ2-3 15 NA NA TRBV30 CAWRSEVTSTDTQYF TGTGCCTGGCGTTCGGAGGTAACCAGCACAGATACGCAGTATTTT
TRBJ2-3 16 NA TRBD2 TRBV5-4 CASSLDGGASTDTQYF TGTGCCAGCAGCTTGGACGGGGGGGCTAGCACAGATACGCAGTATTTT
TRBJ1-5 13 NA NA TRBV6-5 CASSYSAGQPQHF TGTGCCAGCAGTTACTCAGCAGGTCAGCCCCAGCATTTT
TRBJ2-3 15 once NA TRBV5-6 CASSLPGTPPDTQYF TGTGCCAGCAGCCTACCCGGGACCCCGCCAGATACGCAGTATTTT
TRBJ1-1 15 NA NA TRBV6-6 CASSYPGQPNTEAFF TGTGCCAGCAGTTACCCGGGACAACCGAACACTGAAGCTTTCTTT
TRBJ2-1 15 NA TRBD2 TRBV25-1 CASSLAGRTYNEQFF TGTGCCAGCAGTTTAGCGGGCCGTACCTACAATGAGCAGTTCTTC
TRBJ1-3 14 NA TRBD1 TRBV7-2 CASSPGGSGNTIYF TGTGCCAGCAGCCCAGGGGGCTCTGGAAACACCATATATTTT
TRBJ2-5 13 NA NA TRBV30 CAWSVQMQETQYF TGTGCCTGGAGTGTACAGATGCAAGAGACCCAGTACTTC
TRBJ2-1 15 NA NA TRBV5-1 CASSFPAGQNNEQFF TGCGCCAGCAGCTTTCCGGCGGGCCAAAACAATGAGCAGTTCTTC
TRBJ2-4 14 NA TRBD1 TRBV19 CASRPAGGPNIQYF TGTGCCAGTAGACCCGCAGGGGGCCCCAACATTCAGTACTTC
TRBJ1-3 17 NA NA TRBV5-1 CASSLGDFRGSGNTIYF TGCGCCAGCAGCTTGGGAGACTTTAGGGGATCTGGAAACACCATATATTTT
TRBJ1-2 14 NA NA TRBV19 CASSIQVDSYGYTF TGTGCCAGTAGTATTCAAGTGGATAGCTATGGCTACACCTTC
TRBJ2-7 11 NA TRBD1 TRBV20-1 CSATDRFEQYF TGCAGTGCTACGGACAGGTTCGAGCAGTACTTC
TRBJ2-7 14 NA NA TRBV5-1 CASSSGPPTYEQYF TGCGCCAGCAGCTCAGGTCCCCCTACCTACGAGCAGTACTTC
TRBJ1-4 15 NA NA TRBV5-8 CASSFSGTSDEKLFF TGTGCCAGCAGCTTTAGCGGGACATCAGATGAAAAACTGTTTTTT
TRBJ1-2 16 NA NA TRBV7-2 CASSLGPRRGVYGYTF TGTGCCAGCAGCTTAGGTCCCCGGCGGGGCGTCTATGGCTACACCTTC